This T cell receptor beta chain was sequenced in a study of cytomegalovirus exposure and HLA in healthy donors. This CDR3 spans 14 amino acids. V lost 1 base to trimming and J lost 4 bases, with 9 bases between them. Germline V gives CDR1 SGHRS, CDR2 YFSETQ. Amplification used 60 Vbeta primers and 13 Jbeta primers. The assay was immunoSEQ multiplex PCR, and TCRdb's table has in-frame clones only and misses some. In total, the table holds 90,000 to 130,000 clones. The chain recombines TRBV5-1 with TRBJ1-5; TRBD1 might be the D (5 bases). The sequencing sample was made of PBMCs. This receptor was obtained from a man aged 25 to 45 in good health and CMV-seronegative. The chain's CDR3 is CASSLSGGNQPQHF. CDR3 nucleotides: TGCGCCAGCAGCTTGTCGGGGGGGAATCAGCCCCAGCATTTT. The whole variable domain, filled in from reference TRBV5-1 and TRBJ1-5, reads KAGVTQTPRYLIKTRGQQVTLSCSPISGHRSVSWYQQTPGQGLQFLFEYFSETQRNKGNFPGRFSGRQFSNSRSEMNVSTLELGDSALYLCASSLSGGNQPQHFGDGTRLSIL.